This section outlines one TCR beta chain sequence together with its context. The antigen is undetermined. These data originate in a study of T cells in Graves' hyperthyroidism and ophthalmopathy. General study findings and limits: Ophthalmopathy got predicted by the model a median approximately 6.4 months before its onset.

Amplified TCR beta CDR3 regions came from RNA transcripts. TCR CDR3 underwent first-round RT-PCR with the HTBI primer set. MiXCR, run by TCRdb on the multiplex PCR reads, gives a single entry per CDR3 protein. The table includes fewer than 900,000 distinct CDR3 sequences, approximately 16% detected once. The sample comprised blood. The receptor comes from a man between 18 and 35 years old with Graves' hyperthyroidism.

The CDR3 protein is CSATGDNEQFF. The CDR3 region has the DNA TGCAGCGCCACCGGGGACAATGAGCAGTTCTTC. V usage is TRBV20-1 and J usage is TRBJ2-1, with TRBD2 as a possible D gene (5 bases). The CDR3 runs to 11 residues. Germline V CDR1 and CDR2: DFQATT, SNEGSKA (reference sequence).